What follows is one T cell receptor (beta chain) and its context. No antigen is known for it. The sample originates from a study of shared clonotypes between healthy human individuals. Study overall: Samples came from a couple of female and a few male donors aged 18 to 49.

Points from the study as a whole: Represented diversity, genetic and exposure-history alike, was limited by few donors. Sequencing depth was expected to influence donor clonotype sharing.

The V segment lost 5 bases and the J segment 6 bases; nucleotides outside the gene matches: 3. The CDR3 sequence is 13 residues long. CDR1 and CDR2 from the germline V gene are MDHEN and SYDVKM. As originally analysed: Because ImmunoSEQ provided only junction sequences with no quality scores, the filtering differed. The assay was immunoSEQ multiplex PCR, and TCRdb's table has in-frame clones only and misses some. V, J and clone size derive from that table, while D and trimming were established from the DNA sequence. The repertoire includes about 480,000 clones, 79% of them detected once, and around 13% sits in the top ten.

Sequenced material: PBMCs. V and J are TRBV28 and TRBJ2-2; 7 bases match TRBD2. The sequence derives from a woman between 35 and 50 years old in good health. Some clones in this sample may be carry-over from other donors' samples. The CDR3: CASSGTTPGELFF. CDR3 DNA: TGTGCCAGCAGTGGGACTACCCCCGGGGAGCTGTTTTTT.